The 2 T cell receptor beta chains in this list originate from one sample, sequenced in a study of shared clonotypes between healthy human individuals (dated by TCRdb to 2020 to 2022). Libraries were prepared through the immunoSEQ multiplex PCR assay. In TCRdb, the immuneACCESS table is reduced to in-frame sequences with V and J assigned. These tables do not hold every clone; where another copy was compared, an unresolved V gene accounts for under half, and the others remain unexplained. Across this sample there are roughly 1.5 million clones, with approximately 98% seen only once. Together, the top ten hold around 0.45% of the sample. Source material: naive CD4+ T cells sorted from blood. The cell subset or site label here, explained by the study, means: CD45RA+ positively selected. The source of these receptors is a man younger than 45 in good health.

For the CDR3, the DNA is TGTGCCTGGAGTGTACACGGACTAGCGGGAGTAAATGAGCAGTTCTTC. Its protein product is CAWSVHGLAGVNEQFF. V gene TRBV30 combines with J gene TRBJ2-1, with 13 bases lining up with TRBD2. V lost 0 bases to trimming and J lost 7 bases; unmatched junction nucleotides: 6. The CDR3 consists of 16 residues. CDR1 GTSNPN and CDR2 SVGIG come from the germline V gene (reference sequence). Looking up the rest from reference TRBV30 and TRBJ2-1 gives the full variable domain: SQTIHQWPATLVQPVGSPLSLECTVEGTSNPNLYWYRQAAGRGLQLLFYSVGIGQISSEVPQNLSASRPQDRQFILSSKKLLLSDSGFYLCAWSVHGLAGVNEQFFGPGTRLTVL.

The genes are TRBV5-1 and TRBJ2-4, with 8 bases that match TRBD1. Germline CDR1 SGHRS, CDR2 YFSETQ. With 0 bases clipped from V and 6 bases from J, the junction kept 2 bases outside the gene matches. This CDR3 contains 14 residues. CDR3 nucleotides: TGCGCCAGCAGCTTGGTCGGGACAGGAAACATTCAGTACTTC. Protein sequence: CASSLVGTGNIQYF.